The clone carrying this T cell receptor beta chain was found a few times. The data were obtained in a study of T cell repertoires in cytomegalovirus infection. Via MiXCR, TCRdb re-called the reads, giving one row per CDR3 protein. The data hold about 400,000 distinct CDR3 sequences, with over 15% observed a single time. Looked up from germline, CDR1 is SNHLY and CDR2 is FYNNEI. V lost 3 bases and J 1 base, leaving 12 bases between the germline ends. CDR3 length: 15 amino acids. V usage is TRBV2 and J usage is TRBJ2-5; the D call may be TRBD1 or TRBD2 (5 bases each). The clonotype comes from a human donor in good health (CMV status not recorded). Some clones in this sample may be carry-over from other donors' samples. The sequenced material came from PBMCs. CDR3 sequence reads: CASSDGGATQETQYF. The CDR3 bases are TGTGCCAGCAGTGATGGGGGAGCTACCCAAGAGACCCAGTACTTC.